This TCR beta chain was identified during a study of Ad26.COV2.S vaccination and SARS-CoV-2 variants. The wider study: Within the COV1001 Ad26.COV2.S trial arm, the donor was enrolled. Study results and limitations: Non-spike TCR breadth did not differ much between vaccine and placebo recipients. From the TCR breadth and depth analyses, total T cell responses may have been underestimated.

The protocol was immunoSEQ multiplex PCR, while the TCRdb copy is restricted to in-frame clones and leaves out a portion. The sample carries some 320,000 clones, about 82% recorded once. Germline assignment: CDR1 ENHRY and CDR2 SYGVKD. The CDR3 covers 14 residues. Losses at the gene ends were 5 bases for V and 4 bases for J; bases not matched to a gene: 5. Specified treatment: over 15 received Ad26.COV2.S at low or high dose, single or two shots; 5 received placebo; per-sample allocation not given. Material that was analyzed had been drawn on day 63 after the first vaccine or placebo injection. Donor was an adult aged 18-55 years in Boston. Worth noting for this clone: Its antigen is still unknown.

The gene calls are TRBV10-3 and TRBJ2-7, with 10 bases that match TRBD2. Source: peripheral blood, taken in a trial of Ad26.COV2.S vaccine versus placebo. The TCR originated in a person aged 18-65 years who received the Ad26.COV2.S COVID-19 vaccine or a placebo. The CDR3 sequence is CAISRLAGQYEQYF. DNA for the CDR3: TGTGCCATCAGTAGACTAGCGGGTCAATACGAGCAGTACTTC.